The present entry profiles one T cell receptor beta chain with its context. The V gene lost 8 bases and the J gene lost 0 bases, with 11 bases spanning the gap. Per germline, CDR1 MDHEN and CDR2 SYDVKM. The CDR3 totals 14 residues. The data were obtained in a study of blood T cell repertoires in COVID-19. The repertoire was sequenced with immunoSEQ multiplex PCR; TCRdb's copy has only in-frame clones and lacks some. This table has about 430,000 clones, approximately 91% appearing once. Material: PBMCs or T cells enriched from blood (not recorded which). The chain carries TRBV28 and TRBJ2-1; possibly TRBD2 for D (6 bases). The TCR sequence derives from a woman younger than 35 who had been exposed to COVID-19. Here the CDR3 DNA reads TGTGCCAGCTTGAGGGACTCCTCCTACAATGAGCAGTTCTTC. It codes for CASLRDSSYNEQFF.